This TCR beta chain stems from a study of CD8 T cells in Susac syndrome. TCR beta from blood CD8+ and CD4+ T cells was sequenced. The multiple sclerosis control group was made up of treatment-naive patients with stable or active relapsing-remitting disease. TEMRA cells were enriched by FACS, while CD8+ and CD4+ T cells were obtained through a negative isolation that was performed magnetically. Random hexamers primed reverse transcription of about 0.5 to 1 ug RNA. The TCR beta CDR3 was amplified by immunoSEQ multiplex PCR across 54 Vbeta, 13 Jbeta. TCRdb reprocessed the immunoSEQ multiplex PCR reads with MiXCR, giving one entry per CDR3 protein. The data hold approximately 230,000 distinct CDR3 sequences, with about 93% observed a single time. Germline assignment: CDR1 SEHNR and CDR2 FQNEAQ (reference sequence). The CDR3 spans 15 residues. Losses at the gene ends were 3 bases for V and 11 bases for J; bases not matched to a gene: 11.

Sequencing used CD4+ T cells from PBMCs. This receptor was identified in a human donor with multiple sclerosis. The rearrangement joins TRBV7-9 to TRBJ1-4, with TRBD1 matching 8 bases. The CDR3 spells CASSFARDRLSKLFF. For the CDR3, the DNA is TGTGCCAGCAGCTTTGCACGGGACAGGCTAAGCAAACTGTTTTTT. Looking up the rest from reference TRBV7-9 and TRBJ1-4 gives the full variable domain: DTGVSQNPRHKITKRGQNVTFRCDPISEHNRLYWYRQTLGQGPEFLTYFQNEAQLEKSRLLSDRFSAERPKGSFSTLEIQRTEQGDSAMYLCASSFARDRLSKLFFGSGTQLSVL.